Presented here are 23 T cell receptor beta chains from one specimen sequenced in a study of beta chain features in type 1 diabetes. Regarding the study as a whole: Shortening that was moderate but significant affected the TCRB CDR3s of Type 1 diabetes patients in all four CD4+ subsets.

No antigen is known for these receptors. The study reverse transcribed the entire isolated RNA, so it sequenced expressed TCRB transcripts. Repertoires were generated with immunoSEQ multiplex PCR, while TCRdb's copy carries only in-frame clones and drops some. This table has roughly 100,000 clones, under 30% appearing once. What was sequenced was central memory CD4+ T cells from blood. These receptors all stem from a woman aged 18-30 years with type 1 diabetes.

The rearrangement links TRBV7-2 to TRBJ2-1; TRBD2 matches 9 bases. Germline loops: CDR1 SGHTA, CDR2 FQGNSA. The CDR3 is 17 amino acids. Losses at the gene ends were 1 base for V and 1 base for J; bases not matched to a gene: 5. CDR3 bases: TGTGCCAGCAGCTTAGGGGCTAGCGGGGCTTCCTACAATGAGCAGTTCTTC. Its protein product is CASSLGASGASYNEQFF.

The V call is TRBV18, the J call TRBJ2-1; TRBD2 aligns across 10 bases. The J segment lost 4 bases and the V segment lost 3 bases, leaving 12 bases of the junction unmatched. This CDR3 comprises 18 residues. CDR1 and CDR2 (germline): KGHSH, LQKENI. This CDR3 reads CASSPATSGWNMYNEQFF. Here the CDR3 DNA reads TGTGCCAGCTCACCGGCGACTAGCGGGTGGAACATGTACAATGAGCAGTTCTTC.

This rearrangement joins TRBV7-9 to TRBJ2-3; no firm D call. The CDR3 loop spans 16 amino acids. Trimming stripped 0 bases from V and 2 bases from J, with 12 bases between. CDR1 and CDR2 from the germline V gene are SEHNR and FQNEAQ (reference sequence). The CDR3 protein is CASSLASATATDTQYF. CDR3 in DNA: TGTGCCAGCAGCTTAGCATCGGCAACAGCCACAGATACGCAGTATTTT.

The V gene is TRBV7-3, the J gene TRBJ2-5; a possible D gene is TRBD2 (6 bases). Trimming removed 2 bases at V and 2 bases at J, with 15 bases between. CDR3 size: 16 residues. CDR1 is SGHTA and CDR2 is FQGTGA in the germline V gene. CDR3 sequence reads: CASSLSAAGPQETQYF. CDR3 nucleotide sequence: TGTGCCAGCAGCTTATCCGCTGCGGGGCCGCAAGAGACCCAGTACTTC.

The chain carries TRBV18 and TRBJ2-7; possibly TRBD2 for D (5 bases). CDR3 length: 14 amino acids. With 0 bases removed from V and 2 bases from J, the gap between germline ends came to 8 bases. Per germline, CDR1 KGHSH and CDR2 LQKENI. CDR3 nucleotide sequence: TGTGCCAGCTCACCACCGAGCGGACCCTACGAGCAGTACTTC. Translated: CASSPPSGPYEQYF.

The chain links TRBV18 to TRBJ2-7; 7 bases are a match to TRBD1. The CDR3 is 15 amino acids. Germline V gene data show CDR1 as KGHSH and CDR2 as LQKENI. The V gene end was trimmed by 3 bases and the J gene end by 2 bases; junction bases not matched to a gene: 7. The CDR3 DNA is TGTGCCAGCTCACCTCCGACAGGGAATACCTACGAGCAGTACTTC. Protein product: CASSPPTGNTYEQYF.

The chain employs TRBV28 and TRBJ2-7, with a weak D call TRBD2 (5 bases). The CDR3 runs to 12 residues. Trimming cost V 8 bases and J 7 bases, with 15 bases left between them. In germline, CDR1 is MDHEN, CDR2 SYDVKM. CDR3 sequence reads: CASGLKHREQYV. CDR3 sequence (DNA): TGTGCCAGCGGACTCAAGCATAGGGAGCAGTACGTC.

This chain uses TRBV5-8 with TRBJ2-3; tentatively, D is TRBD2 (5 bases). Deletions cut 1 base from V and 3 bases from J, with 12 bases between. Germline CDR1 SGHTS, CDR2 YDEGEE. The CDR3 is made up of 15 amino acids. CDR3 loop: CASSLSGRSTDTQYF. The CDR3 region has the DNA TGTGCCAGCAGCTTGAGCGGACGTTCTACAGATACGCAGTATTTT.

J is TRBJ2-1 and V is TRBV6-5, with 10 bases lining up with TRBD1. This CDR3 has 15 residues. CDR1 MNHEY and CDR2 SVGAGI come from the germline V gene. The CDR3 bases are TGTGCGACCTCTTCTCCGGGACAGGGGAACAATGAGCAGTTCTTC. Translating gives CATSSPGQGNNEQFF.

This clone was seen only a few times. This chain connects TRBV4-3 to TRBJ2-3; tentatively, D is TRBD2 (5 bases). Trimming removed 0 bases at V and 2 bases at J, with 12 bases between. Germline V gene sequence: CDR1 LGHNA, CDR2 YSLEER. CDR3 length: 16 residues. The CDR3 is CASSQDGLDLTDTQYF. CDR3 DNA sequence: TGCGCCAGCAGCCAAGATGGACTGGATCTCACAGATACGCAGTATTTT.

This clone has just a few counts. This CDR3 reads CASSWREGYEQYF. The CDR3 bases are TGTGCCAGCAGTTGGCGGGAGGGCTACGAGCAGTACTTC. V gene TRBV27 combines with J gene TRBJ2-7; TRBD2 aligns across 9 bases. Germline V gene sequence: CDR1 MNHEY, CDR2 SMNVEV (reference sequence). With 4 bases clipped from V and 3 bases from J, the junction kept 1 base outside the gene matches. There are 13 residues in the CDR3.

This chain joins TRBV7-9 and TRBJ2-1, with D possibly being TRBD2 (5 bases). Germline V gene data show CDR1 as SEHNR and CDR2 as FQNEAQ (reference sequence). There are 13 residues in the CDR3. Between the trimmed V and J ends, which lost 1 base and 13 bases, there was a span of 14 bases. The CDR3 reads CASSLGEGFFQFF. The CDR3 region has the DNA TGTGCCAGCAGCTTAGGAGAGGGTTTCTTTCAGTTCTTC. The complete variable domain, with remaining parts taken from reference TRBV7-9 and TRBJ2-1, reads DTGVSQNPRHKITKRGQNVTFRCDPISEHNRLYWYRQTLGQGPEFLTYFQNEAQLEKSRLLSDRFSAERPKGSFSTLEIQRTEQGDSAMYLCASSLGEGFFQFFGPGTRLTVL.

The chain carries TRBV9 and TRBJ2-3; 10 bases are a match to TRBD2. With 4 bases clipped from V and 1 base from J, the junction kept 3 bases outside the gene matches. The CDR3 has 15 amino acids. CDR1 SGDLS and CDR2 YYNGEE come from the germline V gene. CDR3 nucleotide sequence: TGTGCCAGCAGCCAGCGGGAGGGCGGCACAGATACGCAGTATTTT. This encodes CASSQREGGTDTQYF.

The V call is TRBV30, the J call TRBJ2-1; D may be TRBD2 (6 bases). CDR1 and CDR2 (germline): GTSNPN, SVGIG (reference sequence). The CDR3 totals 16 residues. Trimming took 1 base from V and 0 from J, leaving 13 bases between them. In nucleotides, the CDR3 is TGTGCCTGGAGTGAAAGGGGACTGGCCTCCTACAATGAGCAGTTCTTC. Translating gives CAWSERGLASYNEQFF.

In its sample, this clone was seen a few times. The chain combines TRBV29-1 with TRBJ2-5; 8 bases are shared with TRBD2. The germline CDR1 and CDR2 sequences are SQVTM and ANQGSEA. Germline trimming cut 4 bases from V and 2 bases from J; bases unmatched to any gene: 12. The CDR3 consists of 16 residues. CDR3 nucleotide sequence: TGCAGCGTTGGGGGTTTAGCGGGATTGAGGCAAGAGACCCAGTACTTC. It specifies CSVGGLAGLRQETQYF.

V usage is TRBV7-2 and J usage is TRBJ2-6; TRBD1 matches at 8 bases. Germline CDR1 SGHTA, CDR2 FQGNSA. Unmatched junction bases numbered 9, after V lost 5 bases and J lost 0 bases. The CDR3 is 18 amino acids. DNA for the CDR3: TGTGCCAGCAGCCCGACAGGGGAGTGGGGCTCTGGGGCCAACGTCCTGACTTTC. This encodes CASSPTGEWGSGANVLTF.

The CDR3 nucleotides read TGTGCCAGCGAGGGACACCTCACGAACATTCAGTACTTC. Protein sequence: CASEGHLTNIQYF. V and J are TRBV28 and TRBJ2-4, with D tentatively TRBD1 (6 bases). Trimming shortened V by 8 bases and J by 7 bases, and 15 bases separated the two germline ends. The length of the CDR3 is 13 residues. From germline, CDR1 is MDHEN and CDR2 SYDVKM.

The chain joins TRBV6-6 to TRBJ1-1; a weak D match, TRBD1 (6 bases). V was pared by 4 bases and J by 4 bases, with 10 bases between. This CDR3 spans 13 amino acids. Germline values: CDR1 MNHNY, CDR2 SVGAGI (reference sequence). CDR3 bases: TGTGCCAGCAGTTCTACAGGGTTCACTGAAGCTTTCTTT. As protein: CASSSTGFTEAFF.

The CDR3 nucleotides are TGCGCCAGCAGCTTGTCGCTAGCGGCTTACAATGAGCAGTTCTTC. It encodes CASSLSLAAYNEQFF. The chain is built from TRBV5-1 and TRBJ2-1; 7 positions agree with TRBD2. The J segment lost 4 bases and the V segment lost 1 base, leaving 5 bases of the junction unmatched. The CDR3 is 15 amino acids. In germline, CDR1 is SGHRS, CDR2 YFSETQ.

The rearrangement uses TRBV7-3 and TRBJ2-7; 11 bases agree with TRBD2. The CDR3 has 14 amino acids. V gave up 5 bases and J gave up 3 bases; unmatched junction bases: 3. Germline V gene lookup returns CDR1 SGHTA and CDR2 FQGTGA. As DNA, the CDR3 is TGTGCCAGCAGCGCCACTAGCGGGAGCTACGAGCAGTACTTC. Its translation is CASSATSGSYEQYF. Using reference TRBV7-3 and TRBJ2-7 for the parts outside the CDR3, the full variable domain is GAGVSQTPSNKVTEKGKYVELRCDPISGHTALYWYRQSLGQGPEFLIYFQGTGAADDSGLPNDRFFAVRPEGSVSTLKIQRTERGDSAVYLCASSATSGSYEQYFGPGTRLTVT.

This clone was detected only a few times. The CDR3 sequence is CASSPQRQSSMNTEAFF. Written as DNA, the CDR3 is TGTGCCAGCAGCCCACAACGACAGTCATCCATGAACACTGAAGCTTTCTTT. The chain has TRBV11-2 and TRBJ1-1; TRBD1 is a possible D gene (5 bases). There are 17 residues in the CDR3. V shed 5 bases and J shed 0 bases, with 19 bases lying between them. From germline, CDR1 is SGHAT and CDR2 FQNNGV. The full variable domain, completed using reference TRBV11-2 and TRBJ1-1, is EAGVAQSPRYKIIEKRQSVAFWCNPISGHATLYWYQQILGQGPKLLIQFQNNGVVDDSQLPKDRFSAERLKGVDSTLKIQPAKLEDSAVYLCASSPQRQSSMNTEAFFGQGTRLTVV.

There are a few counts of this clone. This sequence joins TRBV18 and TRBJ2-3; D gene ambiguous. V was cut by 3 bases and J by 6 bases, with 10 bases left in between. CDR3 size: 13 residues. Per the germline V gene, CDR1 is KGHSH and CDR2 is LQKENI. DNA for the CDR3: TGTGCCAGCTCACCGGCAGATTTTGATACGCAGTATTTT. It is translated as CASSPADFDTQYF.

This sequence joins TRBV30 and TRBJ2-3; tentative D call: TRBD1 (6 bases). Trimming removed 0 bases from V and 2 bases from J, with 12 bases in between. The CDR3 has 15 amino acids. Per the germline V gene, CDR1 is GTSNPN and CDR2 is SVGIG (reference sequence). The CDR3 DNA reads as TGTGCCTGGAGTGTACCTGGGACAAACACAGATACGCAGTATTTT. Encoded protein: CAWSVPGTNTDTQYF.